This TCR beta chain was sequenced during a study of blood T cell repertoires in COVID-19. Study information: Samples came from the United States, Italy and Spain, spanning acute and convalescent COVID-19. Sources were T cells, B-cell-depleted T cells, or PBMCs; the material itself was cDNA or gDNA.

Deletions cut 0 bases from V and 1 base from J, with 10 bases between. CDR3 length equals 15 residues. Germline V lookup: CDR1 SGHNT, CDR2 YYREEE (reference sequence). Authors' processing steps: Using reference gene primer amplification, nucleated cell counts were estimated. Some clones are missing from TCRdb's copy, which holds only in-frame ones; the method was immunoSEQ multiplex PCR. V and J calls and clone size are copied from that table; D and trimming were computed from the DNA. The table records about 130,000 clones, 65% to 90% of them present only once. Turning to this clone: At the DNA level, this CDR3 is encoded by other sequences in the same sample as well.

Specimen: peripheral blood. This TCR was sampled from a woman of 80 years or more with acute or convalescent COVID-19. The chain couples TRBV5-4 to TRBJ1-1; D unclear. DNA of the CDR3: TGTGCCAGCAGCTTGGAGCCGCCAGGGAACACTGAAGCTTTCTTT. It is translated as CASSLEPPGNTEAFF.